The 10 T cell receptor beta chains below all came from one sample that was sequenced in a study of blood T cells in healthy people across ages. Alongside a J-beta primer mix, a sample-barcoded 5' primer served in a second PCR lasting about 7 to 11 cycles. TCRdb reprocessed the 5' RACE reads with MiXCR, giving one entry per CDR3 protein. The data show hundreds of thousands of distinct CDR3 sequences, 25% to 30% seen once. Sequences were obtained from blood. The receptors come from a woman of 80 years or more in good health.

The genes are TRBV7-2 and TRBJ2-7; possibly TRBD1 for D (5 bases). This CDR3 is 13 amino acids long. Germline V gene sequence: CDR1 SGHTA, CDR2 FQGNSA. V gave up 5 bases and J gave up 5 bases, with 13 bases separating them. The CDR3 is CASSTRMGHEQYF. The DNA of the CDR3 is TGTGCCAGCAGCACCAGAATGGGGCACGAGCAGTACTTC.

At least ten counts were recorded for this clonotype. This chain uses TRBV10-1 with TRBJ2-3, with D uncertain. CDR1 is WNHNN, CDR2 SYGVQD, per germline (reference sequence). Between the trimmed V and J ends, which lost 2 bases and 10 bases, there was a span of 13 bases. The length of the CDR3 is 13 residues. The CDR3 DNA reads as TGCGCCAGCAGTGAGGAGGTGATCCAGGCGCAGTATTTT. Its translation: CASSEEVIQAQYF.

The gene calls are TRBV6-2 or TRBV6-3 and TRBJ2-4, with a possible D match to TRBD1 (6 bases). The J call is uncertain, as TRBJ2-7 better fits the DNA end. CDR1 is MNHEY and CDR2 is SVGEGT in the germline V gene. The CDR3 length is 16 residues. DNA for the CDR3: TGTGCCAGCAGTTCCCTACTCTCCAGGGGTTCCTACGAGCAGTACTTC. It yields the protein CASSSLLSRGSYEQYF.

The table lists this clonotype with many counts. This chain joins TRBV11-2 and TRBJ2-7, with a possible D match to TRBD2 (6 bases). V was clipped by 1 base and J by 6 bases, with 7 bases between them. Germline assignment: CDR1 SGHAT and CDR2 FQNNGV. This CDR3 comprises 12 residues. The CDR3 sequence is CASSLGRGEQYF. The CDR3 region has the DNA TGTGCCAGCAGCTTAGGGCGGGGCGAGCAGTACTTC.

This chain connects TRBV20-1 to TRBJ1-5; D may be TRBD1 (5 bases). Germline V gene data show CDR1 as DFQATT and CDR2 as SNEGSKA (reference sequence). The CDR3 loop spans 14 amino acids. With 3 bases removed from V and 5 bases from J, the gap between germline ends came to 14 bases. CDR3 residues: CSASGRERYQPQHF. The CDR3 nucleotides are TGCAGTGCTAGCGGCAGGGAGAGGTATCAGCCCCAGCATTTT.

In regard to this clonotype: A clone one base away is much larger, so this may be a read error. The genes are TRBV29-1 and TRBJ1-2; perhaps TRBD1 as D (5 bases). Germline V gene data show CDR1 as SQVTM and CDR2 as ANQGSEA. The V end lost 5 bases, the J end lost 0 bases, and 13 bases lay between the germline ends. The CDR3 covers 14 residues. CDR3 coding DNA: TGCAGCGTTACTGACAGAGAAGCTAACTATGGCTACACCTTC. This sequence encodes CSVTDREANYGYTF.

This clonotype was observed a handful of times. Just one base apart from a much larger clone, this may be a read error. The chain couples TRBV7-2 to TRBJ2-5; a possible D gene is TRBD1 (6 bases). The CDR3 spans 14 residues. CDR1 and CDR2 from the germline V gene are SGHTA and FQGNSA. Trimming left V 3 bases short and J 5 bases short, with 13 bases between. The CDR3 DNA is TGTGCCAGCAGCTTGTTCCGGACAGTGGAGACCCAGTACTTC. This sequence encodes CASSLFRTVETQYF.

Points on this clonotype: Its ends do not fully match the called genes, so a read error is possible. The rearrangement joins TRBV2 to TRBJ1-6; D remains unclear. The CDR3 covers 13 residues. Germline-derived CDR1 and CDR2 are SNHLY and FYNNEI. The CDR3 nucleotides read TGTGCCAGCAGTTCCGGTTATAATTCACTCCTCCACTTT. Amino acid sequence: CASSSGYNSLLHF.

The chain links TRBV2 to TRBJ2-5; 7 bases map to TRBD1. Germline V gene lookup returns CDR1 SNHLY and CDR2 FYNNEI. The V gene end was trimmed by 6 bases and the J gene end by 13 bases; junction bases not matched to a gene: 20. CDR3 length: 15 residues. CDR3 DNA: TGTGCCAGCAGCAAGGACAGGCCCAATTACAATGAGCGGTACTTC. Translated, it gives CASSKDRPNYNERYF.

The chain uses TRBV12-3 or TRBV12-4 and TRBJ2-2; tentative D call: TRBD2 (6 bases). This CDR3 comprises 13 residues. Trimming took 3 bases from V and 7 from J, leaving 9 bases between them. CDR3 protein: CASSFRGIGELFF. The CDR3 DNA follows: TGTGCCAGCAGTTTCCGGGGGATCGGGGAGCTGTTTTTT.